The 15 T cell receptor beta chains reported below all come from one sample, sequenced in a study of blood T cell repertoires in COVID-19. The repertoire was sequenced with immunoSEQ multiplex PCR; TCRdb's copy has only in-frame clones and lacks some. The sample yields some 75,000 clones, approximately 90% seen once. The material sequenced was peripheral blood. Source of these receptors: a man aged 60 to 75 with acute or convalescent COVID-19.

The V and J genes are TRBV6-1 and TRBJ2-7; 11 nucleotides align to TRBD1. The CDR3 has 18 amino acids. CDR1 is MNHNS and CDR2 is SASEGT in the germline V gene. The V and J ends lost 4 bases and 2 bases, in that order; junction bases with no gene match: 13. CDR3 in DNA: TGTGCCAGCAGTGGTCCCGGGACAGGGGGACGAGCGACCTACGAGCAGTACTTC. It yields the protein CASSGPGTGGRATYEQYF.

This clone appeared a few times. The chain couples TRBV6-5 to TRBJ1-5, with a possible D match to TRBD1 (6 bases). Germline CDR1 reads MNHEY; CDR2 reads SVGAGI. CDR3 length: 15 residues. Trimming left V 1 base short and J 0 bases short, with 7 bases between. Here the CDR3 reads CASSYLQGSNQPQHF. CDR3 sequence (DNA): TGTGCCAGCAGTTACTTACAGGGTAGCAATCAGCCCCAGCATTTT.

CDR3 coding DNA: TGTGCCAGCAGCTCACCCCGGGACAGGGGTAATGAAAAACTGTTTTTT. It encodes CASSSPRDRGNEKLFF. V usage is TRBV5-4 and J usage is TRBJ1-4, with 10 bases identical to TRBD1. Per germline, CDR1 SGHNT and CDR2 YYREEE (reference sequence). The CDR3 totals 16 residues. The J segment lost 4 bases and the V segment lost 3 bases, leaving 6 bases of the junction unmatched.

The V and J genes are TRBV6-7 and TRBJ2-5; 14 bases fit TRBD2. TRBV6-7 is labeled an ORF, and its function is uncertain. The CDR3 spans 16 residues. The V and J ends lost 6 bases and 5 bases, in that order; junction bases with no gene match: 8. The CDR3 protein is CASRAGLAGGNETQYF. The DNA of the CDR3 is TGTGCCAGCAGAGCCGGACTAGCGGGGGGTAATGAGACCCAGTACTTC.

In its sample, this clone was seen a few times. The gene calls are TRBV6-5 and TRBJ1-3; D is undetermined. The CDR3 contains 14 residues. The germline gives CDR1 MNHEY, CDR2 SVGAGI. V shed 6 bases and J shed 0 bases, with 9 bases lying between them. The CDR3 DNA reads TGTGCCAGCAGATTTTCCCTCTCTGGAAACACCATATATTTT. It specifies CASRFSLSGNTIYF.

The V gene is TRBV15, the J gene TRBJ2-7; D is uncertain. This CDR3 has 13 residues. Trimming stripped 0 bases from V and 6 bases from J, with 9 bases between. Germline V gene lookup returns CDR1 LNHNV and CDR2 YYDKDF (reference sequence). CDR3 nucleotides: TGTGCCACCAGCAGAGAGCCATTGGCCGAGCAGTACTTC. This gives the protein CATSREPLAEQYF. The complete variable domain, with remaining parts taken from reference TRBV15 and TRBJ2-7, reads DAMVIQNPRYQVTQFGKPVTLSCSQTLNHNVMYWYQQKSSQAPKLLFHYYDKDFNNEADTPDNFQSRRPNTSFCFLDIRSPGLGDTAMYLCATSREPLAEQYFGPGTRLTVT.

This clone has just one count. The chain couples TRBV10-3 to TRBJ2-2; 9 bases align to TRBD2. This CDR3 contains 15 residues. The J segment lost 2 bases and the V segment lost 4 bases, leaving 2 bases of the junction unmatched. From germline, CDR1 is ENHRY and CDR2 SYGVKD. CDR3 DNA: TGTGCCATCAGTGTAGGGACTAGCAACACCGGGGAGCTGTTTTTT. It translates to CAISVGTSNTGELFF.

This chain links TRBV5-1 with TRBJ2-7, with 8 bases fitting TRBD1. The CDR3 spans 13 residues. From germline, CDR1 is SGHRS and CDR2 YFSETQ. V trimming: 2 bases; J trimming: 6 bases; junction bases outside the gene matches: 4. CDR3 DNA sequence: TGCGCCAGCAGCTTCGCCGACAGGGGCGAGCAGTACTTC. It is translated as CASSFADRGEQYF. The entire variable domain, with the rest obtained from reference TRBV5-1 and TRBJ2-7, is as follows: KAGVTQTPRYLIKTRGQQVTLSCSPISGHRSVSWYQQTPGQGLQFLFEYFSETQRNKGNFPGRFSGRQFSNSRSEMNVSTLELGDSALYLCASSFADRGEQYFGPGTRLTVT.

The CDR3 is CASSFLTGTGSAGGTEAFF. CDR3 DNA: TGTGCCAGCAGCTTCTTAACCGGGACAGGGTCTGCTGGGGGCACTGAAGCTTTCTTT. The rearrangement uses TRBV7-9 and TRBJ1-1; TRBD1 matches at 9 bases. The V gene's germline CDR1 is SEHNR and CDR2 FQNEAQ (reference sequence). V dropped 3 bases and J dropped 4; count of bases not matched to a gene: 18. CDR3 size: 19 residues.

This chain joins TRBV3-1 (or the pseudogene TRBV3-2) and TRBJ2-5; 12 nucleotides agree with TRBD2. The trim removed 0 bases at V and 5 bases at J, leaving 10 bases unmatched. This CDR3 comprises 18 residues. Germline V gene lookup returns CDR1 LGHDT and CDR2 YNNKEL (reference sequence). The CDR3 coding sequence is TGTGCCAGCAGCCAAGATACTAGCGGGGGGTCTAGGCGGGAGACCCAGTACTTC. This sequence encodes CASSQDTSGGSRRETQYF.

The chain carries TRBV5-5 and TRBJ1-2; 7 positions agree with TRBD1. Germline V gene data show CDR1 as SGHKS and CDR2 as YYEKEE (reference sequence). Unmatched junction bases numbered 7, after V lost 4 bases and J lost 4 bases. This CDR3 spans 14 amino acids. The CDR3: CASSTGTEGYGYTF. Written as DNA, the CDR3 is TGTGCCAGCAGCACAGGGACAGAGGGCTATGGCTACACCTTC.

V gene TRBV9 combines with J gene TRBJ1-2, with 7 bases matching TRBD1. Per the germline V gene, CDR1 is SGDLS and CDR2 is YYNGEE. V trimming: 0 bases; J trimming: 2 bases; junction bases outside the gene matches: 4. This CDR3 is built from 15 residues. The CDR3, as DNA: TGTGCCAGCAGCGTAGCTGGGACAGTCAACTATGGCTACACCTTC. Translation gives CASSVAGTVNYGYTF.

J is TRBJ1-6 and V is TRBV6-5; D ambiguous. The V end lost 6 bases, the J end lost 6 bases, and 12 bases lay between the germline ends. The CDR3 is 14 residues long. CDR1 MNHEY and CDR2 SVGAGI come from the germline V gene. CDR3 nucleotide sequence: TGTGCCAGCAGCTCTGCGATACCTAATTCACCCCTCCACTTT. Its protein is CASSSAIPNSPLHF.

V is TRBV12-3 or TRBV12-4 and J is TRBJ2-3; 8 bases align to TRBD2. The CDR3 is made up of 12 amino acids. After removal of 5 bases from V and 14 bases from J, the junction contained 9 bases not matched to a gene. CDR3 in DNA: TGTGCCAGCAGTACGCTCGGGAGGGCGCTGTATTTT. This gives the protein CASSTLGRALYF.

The rearrangement joins TRBV6-1 to TRBJ2-3; D perhaps matches TRBD1 (5 bases). Trimming shortened V by 3 bases and J by 2 bases, and 9 bases separated the two germline ends. The CDR3 is 14 amino acids. From germline, CDR1 is MNHNS and CDR2 SASEGT. The CDR3 protein is CASSDRGNTDTQYF. Written as DNA, the CDR3 is TGTGCCAGCAGTGATAGGGGAAACACAGATACGCAGTATTTT.